What follows describes a single T cell receptor (beta chain). This clone's antigen is unknown. No base quality values were provided; no much bigger clone lies one nucleotide off. The CDR3 regions of human TCRbeta chains were subjected to immunosequencing. As for the original processing: TCRs in the repertoires were compared against a reference library of SARS-CoV-2-specific TCRs that had been generated with the MIRA antigen-specificity platform. Breadth meant the fraction of unique TCRs that were SARS-CoV-2-associated, whereas depth meant the fraction of total T cells that were SARS-CoV-2-associated. Each spike-specific TCR was assigned to its reactive spike region and to a CD4 or CD8 class using the MIRA data. Log10-transformed breadth and depth values were compared by one-way ANOVA with Sidak's multiple comparisons tests. In its TCRdb copy, this immuneACCESS table keeps in-frame sequences only and misses some clones. Where compared with another copy, unresolved V genes explain less than half of these, and the others have no known cause. Clone size and V and J calls were adopted from that table, with D and trimming inferred from the DNA. The sample data list about 150,000 clones, and roughly 94% of these were observed just once. The biggest ten clones account for roughly 1.3% of the sample.

This record belongs to a study of T cell responses to AZD1222 COVID-19 vaccine (dated by TCRdb to the early 2020s). In terms of the full investigation: AZD1222 recipients with second doses at about 4 weeks or about 12 weeks were pooled, because spike-specific TCR depth and breadth did not differ between schedules. Trial participants were enrolled by age into 18-55, 56-69 and 70-plus year subgroups, with around 150, 28 and 57 TCR-sequenced participants respectively. TCR sequencing was performed for 233 trial participants, of whom about 200 were given two doses of AZD1222 and around 25 were given two doses of MenACWY control vaccine. General conclusions and limits of the study: Reportedly, close to half of the unique spike-specific TCRs recognized epitopes lying outside the regions that are mutated in the B.1.351 and B.1.1.7 variants. The 56-69-year group was small, and its depth increase did not reach significance, likely because of low power. A significant rise in spike-specific TCR breadth and depth was observed after two AZD1222 doses relative to day 0 and relative to MenACWY recipients. Conclusions about previously exposed vaccinees were limited because only a handful of AZD1222 recipients were SARS-CoV-2 seropositive at baseline. Most participants were white British and females outnumbered males, and the authors suggested that clonal diversity may have been underestimated. Because no day 14 peak-response samples were available, repertoires were characterized only after the peak T cell response. Vaccine-associated CD4 TCRs spanned the whole spike protein, with dominant responses in regions 160-218 and 743-854.

Including cysteine and phenylalanine, the CDR3 has 14 amino acids. Left in the record is the CDR3 DNA by itself, 42 bases read in frame from the first base. Per the germline V gene (reference sequence), MNHEY is the CDR1 and SMNVEV is the CDR2. The junction shows trimming of 8 bases on V and 7 bases on J, and the gene matches do not reach 9 bases of it. Taken with the paper, the label for time point translates to: baseline before first vaccination. Vaccinee samples were obtained from the UK trials COV001 and COV002, which included a single-blind randomized controlled phase 2/3 trial of AZD1222 (ChAdOx1 nCoV-19) in healthy adults. For TCRbeta chain sequencing, PBMC samples from trial participants were taken at day 0 and at day 28 after the second dose.

This clonotype originated in an adult in good health. The sequences come from peripheral blood, collected on day 0 of AZD1222 vaccination. The rearranged segments are TRBV27 and TRBJ2-2, and 8 junction bases match TRBD2. CDR3 reads: CASFRGGLGGELFF. The DNA sequence reads TGTGCCAGCTTCCGGGGGGGGCTGGGCGGGGAGCTGTTTTTT.